This T cell receptor (beta chain) was retrieved from a study of cytomegalovirus exposure and HLA in healthy donors. Study-wide findings and caveats: Both high specificity and high sensitivity reportedly marked the classifier's diagnosis of cytomegalovirus status.

The donors were in the approximately 110-subject validation cohort; that cohort was separate from the roughly 680-subject first cohort. Clones were read by immunoSEQ multiplex PCR, and TCRdb kept only the in-frame ones, dropping some. The sample contains 200,000 to 250,000 clones, 80% to 85% of which appear only once. This clone was found once. Its target is not known. The CDR3 has 17 residues. Trimming shortened V by 5 bases and J by 4 bases, and 24 bases separated the two germline ends. The V gene's germline CDR1 is MGHRA and CDR2 YSYEKL. The rearrangement joins TRBV4-1 to TRBJ2-7; weak D call: TRBD1 (6 bases). The material sequenced was PBMCs. The clonotype was recovered from a woman aged 25 to 39 in good health and CMV-seropositive. As DNA, the CDR3 is TGCGCCAGCAGCTCTACAGGGATCTCGGACGGCGGGTACGAGCAGTACTTC. Its translation: CASSSTGISDGGYEQYF.